The clone carrying this T cell receptor beta chain appeared a few times. Its antigen is still unknown. The source of the sample is a study of cytomegalovirus exposure and HLA in healthy donors. Study observations and caveats: Later on, an analysis tied 15,000 to 20,000 TCR beta sequences to HLA alleles at 0.05 false discovery rate. A later analysis revealed that TCR association rates differed between HLA loci, peaking at DRB1 and bottoming out at HLA-C. As was reported, the HLA-A and HLA-B alleles of most subjects were accurately predicted from TCR beta sequences. Within the data, a cluster of highly shared sequence variants was likely a sequencing artifact.

Germline V gene sequence: CDR1 MNHEY, CDR2 SVGAGI. The length of the CDR3 is 15 residues. Trimming took 2 bases from V and 7 from J, leaving 12 bases between them. PCR primers comprised 60 Vbeta and 13 Jbeta primers. Generated by immunoSEQ multiplex PCR, the TCRdb table keeps only in-frame clones and is missing some. The table includes 95,000 to 150,000 clones, about 80% detected once. Sequencing was carried out using PBMCs. V usage is TRBV6-5 and J usage is TRBJ1-6, with D possibly TRBD1 on 5 matching bases. This receptor was obtained from a man aged 25 to 45 in good health and CMV-seronegative. In nucleotides, the CDR3 is TGTGCCAGCAGTTACAAGGGGAGGGGAAATTCACCCCTCCACTTT. Translated: CASSYKGRGNSPLHF.